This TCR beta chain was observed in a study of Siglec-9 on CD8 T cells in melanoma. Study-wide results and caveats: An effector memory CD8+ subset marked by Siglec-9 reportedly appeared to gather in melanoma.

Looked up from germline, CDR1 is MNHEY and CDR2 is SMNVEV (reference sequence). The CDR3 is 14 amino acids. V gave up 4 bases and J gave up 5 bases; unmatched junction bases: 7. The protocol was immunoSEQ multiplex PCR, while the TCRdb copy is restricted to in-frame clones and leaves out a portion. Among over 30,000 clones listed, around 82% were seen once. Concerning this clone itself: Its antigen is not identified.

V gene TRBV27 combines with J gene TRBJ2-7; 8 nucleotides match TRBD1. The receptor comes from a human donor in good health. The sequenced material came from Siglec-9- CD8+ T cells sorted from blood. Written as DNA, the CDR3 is TGTGCCAGCAGTTCGAGACAGGGGAGGCACGAGCAGTACTTC. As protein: CASSSRQGRHEQYF.